The 3 T cell receptor beta chains presented below share a single source sample, sequenced in a study of response to subunit inactivated influenza vaccine. TCRdb redid the calling of the RT-PCR reads with MiXCR, one entry per CDR3 protein. There are around 470,000 distinct CDR3 sequences in the sample; less than 7.5% occur only once, and about an eighth lies in the top ten. Specimen: PBMCs from blood, collected roughly 24 months after vaccination. Receptor source: a man aged 50 to 75 who received an inactivated influenza vaccine.

This clonotype has at least ten counts. J is TRBJ2-5 and V is TRBV10-3, with 10 positions matching TRBD1. V trimming: 8 bases; J trimming: 4 bases; junction bases outside the gene matches: 4. This CDR3 has 13 amino acids. CDR1 is ENHRY, CDR2 SYGVKD, per germline. The CDR3 sequence is CAIGTGERETQYF. The DNA for the CDR3 is TGTGCCATCGGGACAGGGGAGAGAGAGACCCAGTACTTC.

In its sample, this clonotype was seen many times. V gene TRBV6-2 or TRBV6-3 combines with J gene TRBJ1-2, with a possible D match to TRBD1 (5 bases). This CDR3 region has 13 residues. Germline-derived CDR1 and CDR2 are MNHEY and SVGEGT. Trimming left V 5 bases short and J 4 bases short, with 11 bases between. The CDR3: CASSRPTVYGYTF. The CDR3 region has the DNA TGTGCCAGCAGTCGCCCGACAGTCTATGGCTACACCTTC.

The chain couples TRBV16 to TRBJ1-6, with D hard to call. The germline gives CDR1 KGHSY, CDR2 FQNENV. The germline V and J ends were trimmed by 4 bases and 8 bases, with 12 bases remaining between them. The CDR3 runs to 14 residues. The CDR3 bases are TGTGCCAGCAGCCGTTTAAAGGGCCATTCACCCCTCCACTTT. Amino acid sequence: CASSRLKGHSPLHF.